A selection of T cell receptor beta chains follows, all from one sample in a study of blood T cell repertoires in COVID-19. Assay used: immunoSEQ multiplex PCR; TCRdb lists only in-frame clones, some missing. The sample holds some 40,000 clones, 70% to 90% seen once. Sample: peripheral blood. The receptors originated from an elderly woman with acute or convalescent COVID-19. CDR3s include the opening cysteine and the closing phenylalanine or tryptophan. A D gene is named only where the DNA matches it firmly. Clone size appears in some rows only: once, few, many, or a class for an expanded clone.

v_call	j_call	clone_size	d_call	cdr3_nt	cdr3_aa
TRBV5-8	TRBJ2-2	.	.	TGTGCCAGCAAACCCTTCTCTAGCACCGGGGAGCTGTTTTTT	CASKPFSSTGELFF
TRBV2	TRBJ1-1	few	.	TGTGCCAGCAGGATTTTTCAGGGGAAGAACACTGAAGCTTTCTTT	CASRIFQGKNTEAFF
TRBV19	TRBJ1-4	.	TRBD1	TGTGCCAGTAGTATGGGGACAGGGGGCCCGGCTAATGAAAAACTGTTTTTT	CASSMGTGGPANEKLFF
TRBV19	TRBJ1-5	.	TRBD1	TGTGCCAGTAGTGCGGGACAGGGTTATAGCAATCAGCCCCAGCATTTT	CASSAGQGYSNQPQHF
TRBV7-8	TRBJ1-4	.	.	TGTGCCAGCAGCCAGGCCCACAGGAGAGGAGGGGAAAAACTGTTTTTT	CASSQAHRRGGEKLFF
TRBV7-9	TRBJ2-7	.	.	TGTGCCAGCAGCTTAGGGGTGGGGCAGTCCTACGAGCAGTACTTC	CASSLGVGQSYEQYF
TRBV6-6	TRBJ1-5	.	.	TGTGCCAGCAGTTACTCGACTGCTTATCAGCCCCAGCATTTT	CASSYSTAYQPQHF
TRBV10-3	TRBJ2-1	.	TRBD1	TGTGCCATCAGTGAGTCGGACAGGGCTGACAATGAGCAGTTCTTC	CAISESDRADNEQFF
TRBV19	TRBJ1-1	.	.	TGTGCCAGTAGTCCCACCTGGATCCAAACGGGGACTGAAGCTTTCTTT	CASSPTWIQTGTEAFF
TRBV28	TRBJ2-5	.	TRBD1	TGTGCCAGCGGGACAGGGGACTACCAAGAGACCCAGTACTTC	CASGTGDYQETQYF
TRBV6-5	TRBJ2-5	.	.	TGTGCCAGCAGCCAAAAAGGCGGTCGTGAGACCCAGTACTTC	CASSQKGGRETQYF
TRBV10-3	TRBJ1-5	.	TRBD1	TGTGCCATCAGCGACAGGGACATGCAGCCCCAGCATTTT	CAISDRDMQPQHF
TRBV27	TRBJ1-5	.	.	TGTGCCAGCAGTTTGACAGGCGGCTATCAGCCCCAGCATTTT	CASSLTGGYQPQHF
TRBV2	TRBJ2-7	.	TRBD2	TGTGCCAGCAGTGAAGCTAATTTACTAGCGTGGAGCTACGAGCAGTACTTC	CASSEANLLAWSYEQYF
TRBV7-9	TRBJ1-4	.	.	TGTGCCAGCAGCCCAGGCCCAGAAAAACTGTTTTTT	CASSPGPEKLFF
TRBV7-9	TRBJ2-3	.	.	TGTGCCAGCAGCTTGGAGGCTAACGCAGATACGCAGTATTTT	CASSLEANADTQYF
TRBV5-6	TRBJ2-7	.	TRBD1	TGTGCCAGCTTCTCCGACAGGGGGAATCCCTACGAGCAGTACTTC	CASFSDRGNPYEQYF
TRBV4-1	TRBJ1-6	.	.	TGCGCCAGCAGCCATGGGGCGAACTCCTATAATTCACCCCTCCACTTT	CASSHGANSYNSPLHF
TRBV3-1/TRBV3-2	TRBJ1-4	.	.	TGTGCCAGCAGCCAATTTGACAGGCTGAATGAAAAACTGTTTTTT	CASSQFDRLNEKLFF
TRBV4-2	TRBJ2-3	.	TRBD2	TGTGCCAGCAGCCAACAACTAGCGGGAGCCCTACCCACAGATACGCAGTATTTT	CASSQQLAGALPTDTQYF